The 27 T cell receptor beta chains below all came from one sample that was sequenced in a study of neoadjuvant anti-PD-1 for oral cavity cancer. Time point of the sample: after neoadjuvant nivolumab, at surgical resection. Data came from immunoSEQ multiplex PCR; TCRdb stores just in-frame clones and leaves some out. In the table there are some 10,000 clones, 60% to 70% of which are singletons. The source was PBMCs, collected after nivolumab (anti-PD-1) treatment. Receptors were obtained from a person between 40 and 80 years old with oral cavity squamous cell carcinoma.

The rearrangement links TRBV2 to TRBJ1-1; possibly TRBD1 for D (5 bases). Germline loops: CDR1 SNHLY, CDR2 FYNNEI. Trimming removed 6 bases at V and 3 bases at J, with 14 bases between. CDR3 size: 14 residues. The CDR3 nucleotides read TGTGCCAGCAGGCCCAGGGTAGGAGACACTGAAGCTTTCTTT. Amino acids: CASRPRVGDTEAFF.

Sample share makes this clone medium-sized. This chain joins TRBV19 and TRBJ1-5; TRBD1 aligns across 7 bases. The CDR3 spans 18 residues. The germline CDR1 and CDR2 sequences are LNHDA and SQIVND (reference sequence). Losses at the gene ends were 7 bases for V and 1 base for J; bases not matched to a gene: 16. The CDR3 nucleotides read TGTGCCAGTACCTCCGGGACAGTGGGCTTCGGGAGCAATCAGCCCCAGCATTTT. Protein: CASTSGTVGFGSNQPQHF.

The chain joins TRBV5-1 to TRBJ1-2; possible D gene TRBD1, 6 bases. This CDR3 is 14 amino acids long. Germline V gene sequence: CDR1 SGHRS, CDR2 YFSETQ. Trimming cost V 0 bases and J 10 bases, with 16 bases left between them. CDR3 DNA sequence: TGCGCCAGCAGCTTGGGGACAGCCTCTTTAGACTACACCTTC. It is translated as CASSLGTASLDYTF.

The rearrangement uses TRBV30 and TRBJ1-1; D remains unclear. With 3 bases removed from V and 5 bases from J, the gap between germline ends came to 16 bases. There are 14 residues in the CDR3. Germline CDR1 reads GTSNPN; CDR2 reads SVGIG (reference sequence). CDR3 region: CAWSQSRVFTEAFF. CDR3 sequence (DNA): TGTGCCTGGAGCCAAAGCCGGGTATTTACTGAAGCTTTCTTT.

This clone was observed a few times. The J gene is TRBJ2-1, the V gene TRBV6-5, with unresolved D. The CDR3 is 11 amino acids. Germline V CDR1 and CDR2: MNHEY, SVGAGI. The V and J ends lost 3 bases and 7 bases respectively, with 4 bases between them. The CDR3 loop reads CASSYENEQFF. Here the CDR3 DNA reads TGTGCCAGCAGTTATGAGAATGAGCAGTTCTTC.

V gene TRBV7-3 combines with J gene TRBJ2-2; 7 nucleotides line up with TRBD1. Germline assignment: CDR1 SGHTA and CDR2 FQGTGA. V gave up 3 bases and J gave up 5 bases; unmatched junction bases: 3. The CDR3 is 14 residues long. DNA of the CDR3: TGTGCCAGCAGCTTGACAGGGTTGACCGGGGAGCTGTTTTTT. Translating it yields CASSLTGLTGELFF. The whole variable domain, filled in from reference TRBV7-3 and TRBJ2-2, reads GAGVSQTPSNKVTEKGKYVELRCDPISGHTALYWYRQSLGQGPEFLIYFQGTGAADDSGLPNDRFFAVRPEGSVSTLKIQRTERGDSAVYLCASSLTGLTGELFFGEGSRLTVL.

The V and J genes are TRBV19 and TRBJ2-7, with D perhaps matching TRBD1 (6 bases). Germline lookup yields CDR1 LNHDA and CDR2 SQIVND (reference sequence). The CDR3 is made up of 11 amino acids. V lost 10 bases, J lost 2 bases, and 9 bases lay in between. In DNA, the CDR3 is TGTGCCACCCGACAGGCCTACGAGCAGTACTTC. Translated: CATRQAYEQYF.

This chain connects TRBV5-1 to TRBJ2-3; 10 bases match TRBD1. Trimming removed 3 bases from V and 0 bases from J; junction bases left unmatched: 7. CDR1 is SGHRS, CDR2 YFSETQ, per germline. The CDR3 is 17 amino acids. The CDR3 loop is CASSSPGQGRSTDTQYF. Here the CDR3 DNA reads TGCGCCAGCAGCTCCCCGGGACAGGGGAGAAGCACAGATACGCAGTATTTT.

The chain couples TRBV28 to TRBJ2-1; no clear D gene. Trimming pared 4 bases from V and 5 bases from J, leaving 18 bases between. Germline-derived CDR1 and CDR2 are MDHEN and SYDVKM. This CDR3 has 16 residues. CDR3 bases: TGTGCCAGCAGTTCCCCAGCGAGTGGGCCTAACAATGAGCAGTTCTTC. Translating it yields CASSSPASGPNNEQFF. The full variable domain, with the rest looked up from reference TRBV28 and TRBJ2-1, is DVKVTQSSRYLVKRTGEKVFLECVQDMDHENMFWYRQDPGLGLRLIYFSYDVKMKEKGDIPEGYSVSREKKERFSLILESASTNQTSMYLCASSSPASGPNNEQFFGPGTRLTVL.

The chain carries TRBV15 and TRBJ2-5; TRBD1 might be the D (5 bases). The V end was cut by 6 bases, the J end by 0 bases, with 11 bases between. Germline loops: CDR1 LNHNV, CDR2 YYDKDF (reference sequence). The CDR3 contains 14 residues. The chain's CDR3 is CATRTKGYQETQYF. The CDR3 coding sequence is TGTGCCACCAGGACCAAGGGGTACCAAGAGACCCAGTACTTC.

The rearrangement uses TRBV19 and TRBJ1-5; perhaps TRBD1 as D (5 bases). V was clipped by 6 bases and J by 3 bases, with 9 bases between them. The CDR3 spans 13 residues. CDR1 and CDR2 from the germline V gene are LNHDA and SQIVND (reference sequence). The CDR3 reads CASRRQFNQPQHF. CDR3 DNA: TGTGCCAGTAGACGACAGTTCAATCAGCCCCAGCATTTT. Based on the CDR3 plus reference TRBV19 and TRBJ1-5, the full variable domain is DGGITQSPKYLFRKEGQNVTLSCEQNLNHDAMYWYRQDPGQGLRLIYYSQIVNDFQKGDIAEGYSVSREKKESFPLTVTSAQKNPTAFYLCASRRQFNQPQHFGDGTRLSIL.

J is TRBJ2-1 and V is TRBV30; D gene ambiguous. Looked up from germline, CDR1 is GTSNPN and CDR2 is SVGIG (reference sequence). The CDR3 is 17 residues long. V was shortened by 0 bases and J by 0 bases, with 15 bases between the two germline ends. The CDR3 reads CAWSVAIASSSYNEQFF. CDR3 nucleotide sequence: TGTGCCTGGAGTGTAGCTATTGCCAGTAGCTCCTACAATGAGCAGTTCTTC.

V usage is TRBV11-2 and J usage is TRBJ1-2; 8 bases are a match to TRBD1. The CDR3 spans 14 residues. Trimming removed 6 bases from V and 6 bases from J; junction bases left unmatched: 9. CDR1 SGHAT and CDR2 FQNNGV come from the germline V gene. CDR3 sequence (DNA): TGTGCCAGCAGTTCAGACAGGGGAAAGAATGGCTACACCTTC. Translated: CASSSDRGKNGYTF.

The chain couples TRBV9 to TRBJ1-2; a possible D gene is TRBD1 (5 bases). V lost 4 bases and J 3 bases, leaving 16 bases between the germline ends. In germline, CDR1 is SGDLS, CDR2 YYNGEE. This CDR3 spans 15 amino acids. CDR3 in amino acids: CASSPTARGYYGYTF. As DNA, the CDR3 is TGTGCCAGCAGCCCCACCGCCCGGGGCTACTATGGCTACACCTTC.

The CDR3 nucleotides are TGTGCCAGCAGCGGACTAGCGGGAGTAGGAGAGACCCAGTACTTC. Translation: CASSGLAGVGETQYF. The chain employs TRBV27 and TRBJ2-5, with TRBD2 matching over 13 bases. Germline loops: CDR1 MNHEY, CDR2 SMNVEV (reference sequence). The length of the CDR3 is 15 residues. Losses at the gene ends were 6 bases for V and 4 bases for J; bases not matched to a gene: 5.

The gene calls are TRBV5-6 and TRBJ2-3; the D is unclear. Germline loops: CDR1 SGHDT, CDR2 YYEEEE. CDR3 length: 12 amino acids. V lost 3 bases to trimming and J lost 2 bases, with 4 bases between them. CDR3 coding DNA: TGTGCCAGCAGCTCCCCCACAGATACGCAGTATTTT. Translation gives CASSSPTDTQYF.

The CDR3 DNA sequence: TGCAGCGTTGGGACAGGGATGACTGCGACTAATGAAAAACTGTTTTTT. Protein sequence: CSVGTGMTATNEKLFF. The chain has TRBV29-1 and TRBJ1-4, with 8 bases that match TRBD1. V was pared by 4 bases and J by 2 bases, with 9 bases of the junction left unmatched. The CDR3 contains 16 residues. Germline CDR1 is SQVTM and CDR2 is ANQGSEA.

The chain has TRBV27 and TRBJ1-4; D possibly corresponds to TRBD1 (5 bases). The CDR3 covers 14 residues. Looked up from germline, CDR1 is MNHEY and CDR2 is SMNVEV (reference sequence). Trimming stripped 5 bases from V and 8 bases from J, with 15 bases between. CDR3 nucleotides: TGTGCCAGCAGTCTCCCGGGTGGGGGGGAAAAACTGTTTTTT. Protein product: CASSLPGGGEKLFF.

This clone has a handful of counts. V usage is TRBV4-1 and J usage is TRBJ2-5, with no clear D. Per germline, CDR1 MGHRA and CDR2 YSYEKL. This CDR3 has 16 amino acids. Deletions cut 0 bases from V and 2 bases from J, with 13 bases between. The CDR3 DNA follows: TGCGCCAGCAGCCAAGATTGGCCAGTTGGACAAGAGACCCAGTACTTC. Amino acid sequence: CASSQDWPVGQETQYF.

The rearrangement uses TRBV30 and TRBJ2-1; 13 bases map to TRBD2. CDR3 size: 19 residues. Trimming removed 8 bases from V and 1 base from J; junction bases left unmatched: 17. Per germline, CDR1 GTSNPN and CDR2 SVGIG (reference sequence). The CDR3 DNA is TGTGCCAACGGCAGGGGACTAGCGGGATCAAAGGGGTCCTACAATGAGCAGTTCTTC. It encodes CANGRGLAGSKGSYNEQFF.

The rearrangement uses TRBV11-1 and TRBJ2-5, with D hard to call. V gave up 1 base and J gave up 5 bases, with 11 bases separating them. Germline lookup yields CDR1 SGHAT and CDR2 FQDESV (reference sequence). The CDR3 covers 14 residues. CDR3 residues: CASSLGVVGETQYF. In nucleotides, the CDR3 is TGTGCCAGCAGCTTAGGGGTAGTAGGGGAGACCCAGTACTTC.

The J gene is TRBJ1-6, the V gene TRBV7-9; 7 nucleotides agree with TRBD1. Per the germline V gene, CDR1 is SEHNR and CDR2 is FQNEAQ (reference sequence). The ends lost 4 bases at V and 3 bases at J; junction bases unmatched: 3. CDR3 length equals 15 residues. The CDR3 DNA reads TGTGCCAGCAGCTCAGACAGGGACTATAATTCACCCCTCCACTTT. It translates to CASSSDRDYNSPLHF.

The V and J genes are TRBV2 and TRBJ1-2; 7 positions match TRBD1. Trimming took 1 base from V and 2 from J; bases not matched to a gene: 4. Germline lookup yields CDR1 SNHLY and CDR2 FYNNEI. This CDR3 contains 15 residues. CDR3 nucleotide sequence: TGTGCCAGCAGTGAAGTCAGGGGGTTGAACTATGGCTACACCTTC. Encoded protein: CASSEVRGLNYGYTF.

The chain recombines TRBV6-1 with TRBJ1-1; 9 nucleotides align to TRBD1. Germline V gene sequence: CDR1 MNHNS, CDR2 SASEGT. This CDR3 is built from 15 residues. V gave up 4 bases and J gave up 5 bases; unmatched junction bases: 8. CDR3 nucleotide sequence: TGTGCCAGCAGTGCCTGGGACAGGGCAGGGACTGAAGCTTTCTTT. Translating it yields CASSAWDRAGTEAFF.

This sequence joins TRBV9 and TRBJ2-3; 9 bases match TRBD2. Germline lookup yields CDR1 SGDLS and CDR2 YYNGEE. J gave up 4 bases and V 0 bases, and 9 bases lay outside the gene matches. The CDR3 contains 17 residues. The CDR3: CASSVAGGGARADTQYF. The DNA of the CDR3 is TGTGCCAGCAGCGTAGCTGGCGGGGGGGCCAGGGCAGATACGCAGTATTTT.

V and J are TRBV7-6 and TRBJ2-1, with unresolved D. Germline V gene data show CDR1 as SGHVS and CDR2 as FNYEAQ. Trimming stripped 2 bases from V and 0 bases from J, with 8 bases between. The CDR3 spans 15 residues. This CDR3 is CASSLSFSSYNEQFF. CDR3 in DNA: TGTGCCAGCAGCTTATCATTCAGCTCCTACAATGAGCAGTTCTTC.

This chain links TRBV6-4 with TRBJ1-4; D perhaps matches TRBD1 (6 bases). The CDR3 extends over 15 amino acids. Germline V gene sequence: CDR1 MRHNA, CDR2 SNTAGT. V lost 0 bases to trimming and J lost 8 bases, with 13 bases between them. The CDR3: CASSDSGGELEKLFF. CDR3 DNA sequence: TGTGCCAGCAGTGACTCAGGGGGGGAACTGGAAAAACTGTTTTTT.